The 29 T cell receptor beta chains below all came from one sample that was sequenced in a study of control samples from healthy donors and cancer patients. Libraries were prepared by immunoSEQ multiplex PCR; TCRdb keeps only in-frame clonotypes and omits some of them. Among 150,000 or so clones listed, approximately 93% were seen once. What was sequenced was blood. The receptors stem from a man aged 18 to 29 in good health.

The genes are TRBV6-5 and TRBJ2-1, with D possibly TRBD2 on 5 matching bases. The V gene's germline CDR1 is MNHEY and CDR2 SVGAGI. The CDR3 is made up of 14 amino acids. With 8 bases removed from V and 0 bases from J, the gap between germline ends came to 11 bases. The CDR3 loop is CASGSASSYNEQFF. CDR3 coding DNA: TGTGCCAGCGGGAGCGCCAGCTCCTACAATGAGCAGTTCTTC.

The chain joins TRBV12-3 or TRBV12-4 to TRBJ1-2, with D hard to call. V was pared by 5 bases and J by 8 bases, with 9 bases between. The CDR3 length is 11 residues. The CDR3 DNA is TGTGCCAGCAGTCACGTGGGAGGCTACACCTTC. This encodes CASSHVGGYTF.

The V call is TRBV4-1, the J call TRBJ2-3, with 8 bases aligning to TRBD2. The CDR3 totals 15 residues. The germline V gene has CDR1 MGHRA and CDR2 YSYEKL. Germline trimming cut 4 bases from V and 3 bases from J; bases unmatched to any gene: 6. The CDR3 spells CASSPRQRGTDTQYF. CDR3 bases: TGCGCCAGCAGCCCACGACAGCGGGGGACAGATACGCAGTATTTT.

This clone was detected once. The chain's CDR3 is CASRDGRPLGEQFF. CDR3 DNA: TGTGCCAGCAGGGACGGGAGGCCCCTCGGGGAGCAGTTCTTC. The chain couples TRBV28 to TRBJ2-1; TRBD2 aligns across 7 bases. This CDR3 contains 14 residues. Germline CDR1 and CDR2: MDHEN and SYDVKM. With V trimmed by 6 bases and J by 10 bases, 12 bases remained unmatched.

This chain links TRBV19 with TRBJ1-6, with D uncertain. The ends were cut back, 5 bases at V and 14 bases at J, with 19 bases in the middle. This CDR3 spans 14 amino acids. From germline, CDR1 is LNHDA and CDR2 SQIVND (reference sequence). The DNA for the CDR3 is TGTGCCAGTAGTCCGTCGGTCAACTTCTGGGCCCTCCACTTT. It translates to CASSPSVNFWALHF.

This clone was seen many times. The chain combines TRBV6-6 with TRBJ2-1; D is tentatively TRBD1 or TRBD2 (7 bases each). This CDR3 is built from 15 residues. Germline loops: CDR1 MNHNY, CDR2 SVGAGI (reference sequence). Deletions cut 2 bases from V and 4 bases from J, with 12 bases between. The CDR3 reads CASSYPAGQYNEQFF. DNA of the CDR3: TGTGCCAGCAGTTACCCAGCGGGACAGTACAATGAGCAGTTCTTC.

This chain links TRBV10-3 with TRBJ1-1, with 10 nucleotides matching TRBD1. J lost 7 bases, V lost 6 bases, and 2 bases had no gene match. The CDR3 spans 12 residues. The germline CDR1 and CDR2 sequences are ENHRY and SYGVKD. In DNA, the CDR3 is TGTGCCATCAGCGGGACAGGGGATGAAGCTTTCTTT. It translates to CAISGTGDEAFF.

V gene TRBV24-1 combines with J gene TRBJ1-5; D unclear. Germline V gene lookup returns CDR1 KGHDR and CDR2 SFDVKD. V was shortened by 3 bases and J by 5 bases, with 22 bases between the two germline ends. This CDR3 is 18 amino acids long. CDR3 sequence: CATSDARDVNWRYQPQHF. In nucleotides, the CDR3 is TGTGCCACCAGTGATGCAAGAGACGTAAACTGGAGATATCAGCCCCAGCATTTT.

This clone showed up just a few times. The chain combines TRBV3-1 (or the pseudogene TRBV3-2) with TRBJ1-6; 8 bases are shared with TRBD1. Trimming took 4 bases from V and 9 from J; bases not matched to a gene: 5. Germline V lookup: CDR1 LGHDT, CDR2 YNNKEL (reference sequence). The CDR3 has 14 residues. CDR3 coding DNA: TGTGCCAGCAGCCCAGGACAGGGCGCTTCACCCCTCCACTTT. Its protein product is CASSPGQGASPLHF.

The chain couples TRBV2 to TRBJ1-3, with D maybe TRBD1 (5 bases). The germline V gene has CDR1 SNHLY and CDR2 FYNNEI. V gave up 3 bases and J gave up 0 bases, with 6 bases separating them. This CDR3 has 14 amino acids. The CDR3 DNA is TGTGCCAGCAGTGAGAGGGGCTCTGGAAACACCATATATTTT. It yields the protein CASSERGSGNTIYF. Full variable domain (missing parts from reference TRBV2 and TRBJ1-3): EPEVTQTPSHQVTQMGQEVILRCVPISNHLYFYWYRQILGQKVEFLVSFYNNEISEKSEIFDDQFSVERPDGSNFTLKIRSTKLEDSAMYFCASSERGSGNTIYFGEGSWLTVV.

The chain joins TRBV3-1 (or the pseudogene TRBV3-2) to TRBJ2-7; TRBD2 agrees at 9 bases. The J segment lost 3 bases and the V segment lost 1 base, leaving 7 bases of the junction unmatched. This CDR3 spans 16 amino acids. Germline lookup yields CDR1 LGHDT and CDR2 YNNKEL (reference sequence). The CDR3 is CASSQVPRGGVYEQYF. CDR3 coding DNA: TGTGCCAGCAGCCAAGTTCCGCGGGGGGGAGTCTACGAGCAGTACTTC.

The chain couples TRBV6-5 to TRBJ2-1; tentatively, D is TRBD1 or TRBD2 (5 bases each). Germline V gene sequence: CDR1 MNHEY, CDR2 SVGAGI. With 2 bases removed from V and 2 bases from J, the gap between germline ends came to 10 bases. This CDR3 is built from 15 residues. CDR3: CASSYGGPTYNEQFF. The CDR3 nucleotides read TGTGCCAGCAGTTACGGGGGACCCACCTACAATGAGCAGTTCTTC.

The chain couples TRBV7-9 to TRBJ1-1; no clear D. This CDR3 comprises 15 residues. V lost 3 bases and J 3 bases, leaving 14 bases between the germline ends. In germline, CDR1 is SEHNR, CDR2 FQNEAQ (reference sequence). CDR3 protein: CASSLVSRRDTEAFF. The CDR3 bases are TGTGCCAGCAGCTTGGTAAGCCGACGGGACACTGAAGCTTTCTTT. Full variable domain (rest looked up from reference TRBV7-9 and TRBJ1-1): DTGVSQNPRHKITKRGQNVTFRCDPISEHNRLYWYRQTLGQGPEFLTYFQNEAQLEKSRLLSDRFSAERPKGSFSTLEIQRTEQGDSAMYLCASSLVSRRDTEAFFGQGTRLTVV.

V and J are TRBV27 and TRBJ2-7, with 8 nucleotides matching TRBD1. V dropped 0 bases and J dropped 6; count of bases not matched to a gene: 7. Germline V CDR1 and CDR2: MNHEY, SMNVEV (reference sequence). This CDR3 spans 15 amino acids. The CDR3 DNA follows: TGTGCCAGCAGTTTATCGGGCGGACAGGGCTCCGAGCAGTACTTC. Translating gives CASSLSGGQGSEQYF.

The gene calls are TRBV9 and TRBJ2-5; 11 bases are a match to TRBD1. The germline gives CDR1 SGDLS, CDR2 YYNGEE. The V segment lost 0 bases and the J segment 2 bases; nucleotides outside the gene matches: 3. The CDR3 is 16 residues long. CDR3 coding DNA: TGTGCCAGCAGCGTAGATTGGGACAGGGGGCAAGAGACCCAGTACTTC. It codes for CASSVDWDRGQETQYF.

This chain links TRBV12-3 or TRBV12-4 with TRBJ1-2; possible D gene TRBD1, 5 bases. This CDR3 is 12 amino acids long. The V gene lost 6 bases and the J gene lost 6 bases, with 11 bases spanning the gap. The DNA of the CDR3 is TGTGCCAGCAGATCAGGGTTGGATGGCTACACCTTC. Encoded protein: CASRSGLDGYTF.

For the CDR3, the DNA is TGTGCCAGCAGTTACGAGGGGGTGAGGCAGCCCCAGCATTTT. This sequence encodes CASSYEGVRQPQHF. J is TRBJ1-5 and V is TRBV6-6, with D maybe TRBD1 (6 bases). Trimming stripped 2 bases from V and 7 bases from J, with 12 bases between. Germline assignment: CDR1 MNHNY and CDR2 SVGAGI (reference sequence). The CDR3 is made up of 14 amino acids.

The chain has TRBV5-5 and TRBJ2-2, with D perhaps matching TRBD1 (6 bases). The germline V and J ends were trimmed by 4 bases and 4 bases, with 20 bases remaining between them. Germline V CDR1 and CDR2: SGHKS, YYEKEE (reference sequence). CDR3 size: 17 residues. The CDR3 is CASSRFQAGVTTGELFF. CDR3 nucleotide sequence: TGTGCCAGCAGCCGCTTTCAAGCAGGGGTAACCACCGGGGAGCTGTTTTTT.

The CDR3 region is CASSLRAYEQYF. The CDR3 bases are TGTGCCAGCAGCTTACGCGCCTACGAGCAGTACTTC. The chain joins TRBV7-9 to TRBJ2-7; D is ambiguous. V was pared by 2 bases and J by 2 bases, with 4 bases between. CDR3 size: 12 residues. Germline lookup yields CDR1 SEHNR and CDR2 FQNEAQ (reference sequence).

The chain uses TRBV19 and TRBJ1-5; a possible D gene is TRBD1 (5 bases). The V end lost 5 bases, the J end lost 5 bases, and 16 bases lay between the germline ends. The CDR3 covers 15 residues. The germline CDR1 and CDR2 sequences are LNHDA and SQIVND (reference sequence). The CDR3 region has the DNA TGTGCCAGTAGTGACTCGTGGGGGTCCCATCAGCCCCAGCATTTT. It codes for CASSDSWGSHQPQHF.

The chain employs TRBV9 and TRBJ2-5, with 8 bases that match TRBD1. J was trimmed by 5 bases and V by 4 bases; bases with no gene match: 10. This CDR3 spans 15 amino acids. Germline values: CDR1 SGDLS, CDR2 YYNGEE. This chain's CDR3 is CASSSRTGKGETQYF. CDR3 nucleotide sequence: TGTGCCAGCAGCTCCCGGACAGGGAAAGGGGAGACCCAGTACTTC.

This chain joins TRBV27 and TRBJ1-6, with 12 bases matching TRBD1. CDR3 length equals 22 residues. V trimming: 2 bases; J trimming: 5 bases; junction bases outside the gene matches: 19. The V gene's germline CDR1 is MNHEY and CDR2 SMNVEV (reference sequence). The CDR3 sequence is CASSLRKSGTGGPQTHNSPLHF. The CDR3 bases are TGTGCCAGCAGTTTACGAAAATCCGGGACAGGGGGCCCCCAAACTCATAATTCACCCCTCCACTTT.

The chain employs TRBV7-2 and TRBJ1-2, with TRBD1 identical over 10 bases. V lost 3 bases to trimming and J lost 4 bases; unmatched junction nucleotides: 8. Germline CDR1 SGHTA, CDR2 FQGNSA. CDR3 length: 16 residues. As DNA, the CDR3 is TGTGCCAGCAGCTTTTCCCCAGACAGGGGGCCCTATGGCTACACCTTC. It translates to CASSFSPDRGPYGYTF.

The CDR3 nucleotides read TGTGCCAGCAGTTACGGGGACAGGAGCCCCGCAGATACGCAGTATTTT. Translated, it gives CASSYGDRSPADTQYF. The chain carries TRBV6-5 and TRBJ2-3; TRBD1 matches at 8 bases. Germline CDR1 reads MNHEY; CDR2 reads SVGAGI. The CDR3 consists of 16 residues. The V and J ends lost 2 bases and 4 bases, in that order; junction bases with no gene match: 8.

V usage is TRBV4-1 and J usage is TRBJ2-2; D is ambiguous. The CDR3 length is 14 residues. Deletions cut 4 bases from V and 4 bases from J, with 10 bases between. Looked up from germline, CDR1 is MGHRA and CDR2 is YSYEKL. The CDR3: CASSPRTGTGELFF. For the CDR3, the DNA is TGCGCCAGCAGCCCACGAACGGGCACCGGGGAGCTGTTTTTT.

This clone was seen a single time. This sequence joins TRBV29-1 and TRBJ1-1; D remains unclear. Trimming removed 6 bases from V and 3 bases from J, with 17 bases in between. The CDR3 sequence is 14 residues long. Germline-derived CDR1 and CDR2 are SQVTM and ANQGSEA. DNA for the CDR3: TGCAGCGTCGCGGTCGGCGGGCGCGACACTGAAGCTTTCTTT. Its protein product is CSVAVGGRDTEAFF. The whole variable domain, remainder taken from reference TRBV29-1 and TRBJ1-1, is SAVISQKPSRDICQRGTSLTIQCQVDSQVTMMFWYRQQPGQSLTLIATANQGSEATYESGFVIDKFPISRPNLTFSTLTVSNMSPEDSSIYLCSVAVGGRDTEAFFGQGTRLTVV.

The chain carries TRBV6-5 and TRBJ2-7, with 8 bases lining up with TRBD1. V dropped 7 bases and J dropped 5; count of bases not matched to a gene: 13. The CDR3 has 15 amino acids. The germline CDR1 and CDR2 sequences are MNHEY and SVGAGI. The CDR3 reads CASTREWTGLHEQYF. The CDR3 nucleotides are TGTGCCAGCACCCGGGAGTGGACAGGGCTTCACGAGCAGTACTTC.

The V call is TRBV29-1, the J call TRBJ2-1; D may match TRBD1 or TRBD2 (5 bases each). Germline assignment: CDR1 SQVTM and CDR2 ANQGSEA. The ends were cut back, 6 bases at V and 0 bases at J, with 18 bases in the middle. The CDR3 loop spans 16 amino acids. The CDR3 loop is CSVGEGWGTSYNEQFF. The DNA for the CDR3 is TGCAGCGTCGGGGAAGGGTGGGGGACCTCCTACAATGAGCAGTTCTTC.

V is TRBV5-1 and J is TRBJ1-3; a weak D match, TRBD1 (5 bases). Trimming left V 3 bases short and J 4 bases short, with 8 bases between. Per germline, CDR1 SGHRS and CDR2 YFSETQ. The CDR3 sequence is 13 residues long. CDR3 sequence: CASSWDRGNTIYF. DNA of the CDR3: TGCGCCAGCAGCTGGGACCGAGGAAACACCATATATTTT. The full variable domain, completed using reference TRBV5-1 and TRBJ1-3, is KAGVTQTPRYLIKTRGQQVTLSCSPISGHRSVSWYQQTPGQGLQFLFEYFSETQRNKGNFPGRFSGRQFSNSRSEMNVSTLELGDSALYLCASSWDRGNTIYFGEGSWLTVV.